This T cell receptor beta chain appears in the sequencing data of a study of shared clonotypes between healthy human individuals. The assay was immunoSEQ multiplex PCR, and TCRdb's table has in-frame clones only and misses some. This sample yields 2 million to 2.5 million clones, of which 93% are seen a single time; more than 0.35% belongs to the top ten. CD45RA+ naive and CD45RA-negative memory subsets were separated from CD4+ cells. CDR1 and CDR2 (germline): SQVTM, ANQGSEA. With 3 bases clipped from V and 4 bases from J, the junction kept 1 base outside the gene matches. CDR3 length equals 12 residues.

The chain couples TRBV29-1 to TRBJ2-5; TRBD1 agrees at 8 bases. This TCR came from a man aged 18 to 29 in good health. Some clones in this sample may be carry-over from other donors' samples. Sequencing was performed on naive CD4+ T cells from PBMCs. The subset is: CD45RA+ positively selected. The CDR3 loop is CSVDDRGETQYF. CDR3 DNA: TGCAGCGTTGACGACAGGGGAGAGACCCAGTACTTC.